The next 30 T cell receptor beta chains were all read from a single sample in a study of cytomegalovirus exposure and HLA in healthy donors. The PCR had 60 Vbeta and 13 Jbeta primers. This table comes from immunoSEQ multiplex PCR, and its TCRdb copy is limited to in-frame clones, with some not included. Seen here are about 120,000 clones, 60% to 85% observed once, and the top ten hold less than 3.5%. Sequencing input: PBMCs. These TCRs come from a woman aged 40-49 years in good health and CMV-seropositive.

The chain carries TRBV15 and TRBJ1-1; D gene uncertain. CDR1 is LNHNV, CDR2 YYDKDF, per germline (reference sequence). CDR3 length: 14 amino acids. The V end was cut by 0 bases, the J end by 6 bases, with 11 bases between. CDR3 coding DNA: TGTGCCACCAGCAGAGATGGGCGTTTGGCTGAAGCTTTCTTT. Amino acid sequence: CATSRDGRLAEAFF.

The CDR3, as DNA: TGTGCCAGCCGGATCATTACAGGGGACACTGAAGCTTTCTTT. Translation: CASRIITGDTEAFF. The chain is built from TRBV7-3 and TRBJ1-1; 7 positions agree with TRBD1. V lost 8 bases to trimming and J lost 3 bases; unmatched junction nucleotides: 9. The germline V gene encodes CDR1 SGHTA and CDR2 FQGTGA. The CDR3 has 14 amino acids.

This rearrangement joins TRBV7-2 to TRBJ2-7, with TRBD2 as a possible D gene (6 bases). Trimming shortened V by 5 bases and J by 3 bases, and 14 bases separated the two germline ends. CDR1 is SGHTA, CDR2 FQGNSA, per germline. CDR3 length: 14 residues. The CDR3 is CASSHGGTLYEQYF. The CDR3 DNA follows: TGTGCCAGCAGCCATGGCGGGACTCTCTACGAGCAGTACTTC. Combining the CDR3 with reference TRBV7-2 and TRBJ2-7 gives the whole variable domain GAGVSQSPSNKVTEKGKDVELRCDPISGHTALYWYRQSLGQGLEFLIYFQGNSAPDKSGLPSDRFSAERTGGSVSTLTIQRTQQEDSAVYLCASSHGGTLYEQYFGPGTRLTVT.

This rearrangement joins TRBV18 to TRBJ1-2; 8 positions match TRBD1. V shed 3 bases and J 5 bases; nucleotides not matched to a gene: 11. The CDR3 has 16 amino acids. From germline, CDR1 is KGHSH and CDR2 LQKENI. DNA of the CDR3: TGTGCCAGCTCACCTTCGGCAGGGGGCGCCCCGTATGGCTACACCTTC. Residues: CASSPSAGGAPYGYTF.

This CDR3 reads CASSQDLGDRPQHF. In DNA form, the CDR3 reads TGCGCCAGCAGCCAAGATCTTGGTGACAGGCCCCAGCATTTT. This chain uses TRBV4-1 with TRBJ1-5; D is perhaps TRBD1 (5 bases). The CDR3 contains 14 residues. The germline V gene has CDR1 MGHRA and CDR2 YSYEKL. The germline V and J ends were trimmed by 0 bases and 9 bases, with 12 bases remaining between them.

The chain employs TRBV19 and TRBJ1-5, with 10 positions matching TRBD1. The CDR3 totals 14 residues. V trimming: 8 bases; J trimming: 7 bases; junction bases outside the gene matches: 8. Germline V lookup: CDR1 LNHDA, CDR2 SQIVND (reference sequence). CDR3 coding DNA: TGTGCCAGTGGGGGACAGGGGCTTGGACAGCCCCAGCATTTT. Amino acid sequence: CASGGQGLGQPQHF.

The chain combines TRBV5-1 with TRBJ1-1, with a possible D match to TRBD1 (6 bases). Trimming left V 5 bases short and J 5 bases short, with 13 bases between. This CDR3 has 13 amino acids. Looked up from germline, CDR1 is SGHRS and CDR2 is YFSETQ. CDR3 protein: CASRSGGLTEAFF. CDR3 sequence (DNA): TGCGCCAGCAGATCCGGGGGGCTAACTGAAGCTTTCTTT. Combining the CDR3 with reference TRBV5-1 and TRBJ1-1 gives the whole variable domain KAGVTQTPRYLIKTRGQQVTLSCSPISGHRSVSWYQQTPGQGLQFLFEYFSETQRNKGNFPGRFSGRQFSNSRSEMNVSTLELGDSALYLCASRSGGLTEAFFGQGTRLTVV.

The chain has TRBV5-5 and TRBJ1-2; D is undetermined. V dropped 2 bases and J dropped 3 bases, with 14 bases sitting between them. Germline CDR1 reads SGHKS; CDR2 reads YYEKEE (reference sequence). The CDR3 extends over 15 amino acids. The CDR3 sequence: CASSFHGESDYGYTF. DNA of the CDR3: TGTGCCAGCAGCTTTCACGGGGAAAGCGACTATGGCTACACCTTC.

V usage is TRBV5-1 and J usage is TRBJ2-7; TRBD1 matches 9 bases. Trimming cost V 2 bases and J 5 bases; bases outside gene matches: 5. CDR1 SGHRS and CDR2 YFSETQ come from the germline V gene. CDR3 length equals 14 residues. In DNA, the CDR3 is TGCGCCAGCAGCTTATCGGGACAGGGCCACGAGCAGTACTTC. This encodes CASSLSGQGHEQYF.

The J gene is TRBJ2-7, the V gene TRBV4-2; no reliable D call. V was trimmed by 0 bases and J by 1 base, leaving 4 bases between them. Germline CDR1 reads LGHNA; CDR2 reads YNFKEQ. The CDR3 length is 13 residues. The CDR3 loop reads CASSQDLSYEQYF. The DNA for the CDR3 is TGTGCCAGCAGCCAAGATCTATCCTACGAGCAGTACTTC.

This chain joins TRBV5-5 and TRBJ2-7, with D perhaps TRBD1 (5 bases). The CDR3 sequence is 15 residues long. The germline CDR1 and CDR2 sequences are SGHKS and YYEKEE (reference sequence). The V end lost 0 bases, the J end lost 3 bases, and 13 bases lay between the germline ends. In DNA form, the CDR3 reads TGTGCCAGCAGCTTGGAGCAGGGAATAATCTACGAGCAGTACTTC. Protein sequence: CASSLEQGIIYEQYF. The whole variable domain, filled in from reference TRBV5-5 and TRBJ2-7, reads DAGVTQSPTHLIKTRGQQVTLRCSPISGHKSVSWYQQVLGQGPQFIFQYYEKEERGRGNFPDRFSARQFPNYSSELNVNALLLGDSALYLCASSLEQGIIYEQYFGPGTRLTVT.

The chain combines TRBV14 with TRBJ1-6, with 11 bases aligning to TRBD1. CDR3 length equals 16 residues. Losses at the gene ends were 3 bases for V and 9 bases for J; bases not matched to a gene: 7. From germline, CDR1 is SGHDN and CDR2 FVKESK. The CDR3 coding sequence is TGTGCCAGCAGCCAGTTGGACAGGGGGCCAACTTCACCCCTCCACTTT. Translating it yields CASSQLDRGPTSPLHF.

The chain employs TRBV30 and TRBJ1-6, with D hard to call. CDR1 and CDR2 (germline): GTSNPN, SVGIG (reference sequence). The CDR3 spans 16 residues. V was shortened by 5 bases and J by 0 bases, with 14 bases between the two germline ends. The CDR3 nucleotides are TGTGCCTGGGCCCAGGAAGTAAGCTCCTATAATTCACCCCTCCACTTT. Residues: CAWAQEVSSYNSPLHF.

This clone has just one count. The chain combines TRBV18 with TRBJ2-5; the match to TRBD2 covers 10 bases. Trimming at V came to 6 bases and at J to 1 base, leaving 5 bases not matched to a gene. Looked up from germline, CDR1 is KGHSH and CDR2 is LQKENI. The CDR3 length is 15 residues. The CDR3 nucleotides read TGTGCCAGCTCGAGAAGCGGGGGGGCCCAAGAGACCCAGTACTTC. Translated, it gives CASSRSGGAQETQYF.

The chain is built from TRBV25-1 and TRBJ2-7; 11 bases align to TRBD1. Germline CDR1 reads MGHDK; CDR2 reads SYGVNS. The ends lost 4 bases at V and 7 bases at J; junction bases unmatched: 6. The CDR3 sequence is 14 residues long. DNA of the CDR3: TGTGCCAGCAGTGGGGACAGGGGGTATCGGGAGCAGTACTTC. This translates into CASSGDRGYREQYF.

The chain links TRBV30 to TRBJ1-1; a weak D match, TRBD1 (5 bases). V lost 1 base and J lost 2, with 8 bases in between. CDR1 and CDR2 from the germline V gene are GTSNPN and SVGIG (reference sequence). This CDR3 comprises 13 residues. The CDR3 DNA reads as TGTGCCTGGAGTGCGACAGCTAACACTGAAGCTTTCTTT. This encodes CAWSATANTEAFF.

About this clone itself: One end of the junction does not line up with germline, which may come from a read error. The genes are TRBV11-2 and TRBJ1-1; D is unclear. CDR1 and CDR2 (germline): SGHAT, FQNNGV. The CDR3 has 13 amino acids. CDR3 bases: TGTGCCAGCAGATTAGCCGGGAACACTGAAGCTTTCTTT. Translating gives CASRLAGNTEAFF.

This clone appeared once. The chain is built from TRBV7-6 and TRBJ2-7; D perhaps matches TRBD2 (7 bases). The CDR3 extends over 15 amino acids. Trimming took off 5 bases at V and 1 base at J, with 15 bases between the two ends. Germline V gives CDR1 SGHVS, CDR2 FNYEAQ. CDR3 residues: CASSPGGGPSYEQYF. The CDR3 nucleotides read TGTGCCAGCAGCCCGGGGGGCGGCCCATCCTACGAGCAGTACTTC.

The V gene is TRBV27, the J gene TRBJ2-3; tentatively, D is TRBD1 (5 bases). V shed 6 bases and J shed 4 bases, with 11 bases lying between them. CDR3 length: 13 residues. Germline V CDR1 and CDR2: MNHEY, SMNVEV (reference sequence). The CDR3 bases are TGTGCCAGCAGGACATGGGGCGCAGATACGCAGTATTTT. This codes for CASRTWGADTQYF.

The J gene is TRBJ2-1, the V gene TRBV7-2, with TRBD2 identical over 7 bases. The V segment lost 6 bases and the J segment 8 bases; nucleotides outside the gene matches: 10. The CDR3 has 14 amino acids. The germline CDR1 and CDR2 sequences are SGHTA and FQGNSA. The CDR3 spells CASSLRASGHEQFF. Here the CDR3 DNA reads TGTGCCAGCAGTCTTAGGGCTAGCGGACATGAGCAGTTCTTC.

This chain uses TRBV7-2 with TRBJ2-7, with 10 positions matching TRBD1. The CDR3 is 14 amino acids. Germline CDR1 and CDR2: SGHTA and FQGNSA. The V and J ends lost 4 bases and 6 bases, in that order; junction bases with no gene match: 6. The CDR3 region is CASSSGQGKGEQYF. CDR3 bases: TGTGCCAGCAGCTCGGGACAGGGGAAGGGCGAGCAGTACTTC.

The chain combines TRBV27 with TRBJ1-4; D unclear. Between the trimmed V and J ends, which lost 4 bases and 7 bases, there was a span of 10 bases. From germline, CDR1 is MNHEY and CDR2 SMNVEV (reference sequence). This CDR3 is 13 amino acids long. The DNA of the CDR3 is TGTGCCAGCAGTTCCAGTGGTGGTGAAAAACTGTTTTTT. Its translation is CASSSSGGEKLFF.

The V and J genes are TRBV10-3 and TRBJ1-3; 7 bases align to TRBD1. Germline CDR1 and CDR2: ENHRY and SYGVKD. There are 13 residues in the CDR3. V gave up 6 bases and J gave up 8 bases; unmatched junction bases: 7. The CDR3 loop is CAIRALQGHTIYF. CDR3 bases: TGTGCCATCAGGGCCCTACAGGGGCACACCATATATTTT.

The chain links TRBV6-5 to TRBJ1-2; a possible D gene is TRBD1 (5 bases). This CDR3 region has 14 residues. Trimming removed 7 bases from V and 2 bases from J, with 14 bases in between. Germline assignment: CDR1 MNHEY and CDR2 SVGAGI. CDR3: CASTRTQFNYGYTF. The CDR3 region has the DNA TGTGCCAGCACCAGGACACAATTCAACTATGGCTACACCTTC.

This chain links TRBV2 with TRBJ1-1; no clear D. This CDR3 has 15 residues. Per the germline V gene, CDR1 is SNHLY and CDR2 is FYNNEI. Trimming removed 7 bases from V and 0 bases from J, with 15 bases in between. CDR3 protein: CASTFPGRMNTEAFF. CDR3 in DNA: TGTGCCAGCACTTTCCCCGGCAGGATGAACACTGAAGCTTTCTTT.

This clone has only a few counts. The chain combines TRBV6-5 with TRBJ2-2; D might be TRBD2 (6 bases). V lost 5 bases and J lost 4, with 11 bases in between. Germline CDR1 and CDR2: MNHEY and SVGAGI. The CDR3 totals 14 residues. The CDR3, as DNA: TGTGCCAGCAGTGCGGGGACCCGCACCGGGGAGCTGTTTTTT. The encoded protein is CASSAGTRTGELFF.

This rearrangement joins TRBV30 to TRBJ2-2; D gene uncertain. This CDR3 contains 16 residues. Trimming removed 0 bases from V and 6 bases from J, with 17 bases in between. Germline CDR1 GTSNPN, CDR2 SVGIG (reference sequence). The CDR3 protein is CAWSVIIRRQAGELFF. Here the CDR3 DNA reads TGTGCCTGGAGTGTAATAATCAGAAGGCAGGCCGGGGAGCTGTTTTTT.

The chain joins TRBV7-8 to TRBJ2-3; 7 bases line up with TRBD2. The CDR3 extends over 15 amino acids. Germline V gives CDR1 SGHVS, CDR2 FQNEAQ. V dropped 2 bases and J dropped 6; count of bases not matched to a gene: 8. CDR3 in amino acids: CASSLTSGGWDTQYF. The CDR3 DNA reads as TGTGCCAGCAGCTTAACGTCGGGAGGTTGGGATACGCAGTATTTT.

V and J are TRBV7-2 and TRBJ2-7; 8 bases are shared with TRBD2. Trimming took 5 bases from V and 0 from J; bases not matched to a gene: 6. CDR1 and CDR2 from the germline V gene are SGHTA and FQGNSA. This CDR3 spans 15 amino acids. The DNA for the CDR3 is TGTGCCAGCAGCCTCACTAGCGGTAGCTCCTACGAGCAGTACTTC. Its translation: CASSLTSGSSYEQYF.

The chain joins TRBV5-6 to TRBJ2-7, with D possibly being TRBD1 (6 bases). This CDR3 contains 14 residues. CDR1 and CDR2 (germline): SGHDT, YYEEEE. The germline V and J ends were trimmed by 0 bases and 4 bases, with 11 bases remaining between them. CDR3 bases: TGTGCCAGCAGCTTGGTGGGGGCGAGGTACGAGCAGTACTTC. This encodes CASSLVGARYEQYF.